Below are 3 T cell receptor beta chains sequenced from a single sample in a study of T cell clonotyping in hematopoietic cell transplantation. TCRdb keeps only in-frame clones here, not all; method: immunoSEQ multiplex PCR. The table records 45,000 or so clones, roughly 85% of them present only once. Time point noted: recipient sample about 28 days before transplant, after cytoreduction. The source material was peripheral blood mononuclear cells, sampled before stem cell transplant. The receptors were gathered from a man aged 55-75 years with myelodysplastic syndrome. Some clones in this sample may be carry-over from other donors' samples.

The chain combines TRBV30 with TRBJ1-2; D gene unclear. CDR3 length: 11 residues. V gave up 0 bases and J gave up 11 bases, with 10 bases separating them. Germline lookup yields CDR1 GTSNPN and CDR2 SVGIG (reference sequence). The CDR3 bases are TGTGCCTGGAGTGTATTGTCCGAATACACCTTC. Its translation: CAWSVLSEYTF. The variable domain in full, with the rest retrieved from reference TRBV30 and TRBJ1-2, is SQTIHQWPATLVQPVGSPLSLECTVEGTSNPNLYWYRQAAGRGLQLLFYSVGIGQISSEVPQNLSASRPQDRQFILSSKKLLLSDSGFYLCAWSVLSEYTFGSGTRLTVV.

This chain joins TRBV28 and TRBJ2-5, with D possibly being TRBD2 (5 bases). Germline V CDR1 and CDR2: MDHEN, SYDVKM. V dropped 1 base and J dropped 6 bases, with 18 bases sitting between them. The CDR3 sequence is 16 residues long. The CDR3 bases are TGTGCCAGCAGTTTATTAGGATCGGCGGGCGATCAGACCCAGTACTTC. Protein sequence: CASSLLGSAGDQTQYF. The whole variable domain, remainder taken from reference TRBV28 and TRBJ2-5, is DVKVTQSSRYLVKRTGEKVFLECVQDMDHENMFWYRQDPGLGLRLIYFSYDVKMKEKGDIPEGYSVSREKKERFSLILESASTNQTSMYLCASSLLGSAGDQTQYFGPGTRLLVL.

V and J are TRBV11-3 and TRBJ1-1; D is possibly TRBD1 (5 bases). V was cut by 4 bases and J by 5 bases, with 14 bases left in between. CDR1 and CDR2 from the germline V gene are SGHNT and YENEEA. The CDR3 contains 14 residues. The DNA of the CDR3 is TGTGCCAGCAGCTACAGATCGGGGGGGACTGAAGCTTTCTTT. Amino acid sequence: CASSYRSGGTEAFF.